This entry lists 21 T cell receptor beta chains sequenced from one sample in a study of blood T cell repertoires in COVID-19. This table comes from immunoSEQ multiplex PCR, and its TCRdb copy is limited to in-frame clones, with some not included. Among 40,000 or so clones listed, around 87% were seen once. Sequencing was performed on peripheral blood. These receptor sequences come from a man between 60 and 75 years old with active or convalescent COVID-19.

The rearrangement joins TRBV5-1 to TRBJ2-1, with 8 bases lining up with TRBD1. Germline-derived CDR1 and CDR2 are SGHRS and YFSETQ. The CDR3 runs to 15 residues. V lost 4 bases and J lost 0; bases outside the gene matches: 3. DNA of the CDR3: TGCGCCAGCAGCGGACAGGGACTCTCCTACAATGAGCAGTTCTTC. Amino acids: CASSGQGLSYNEQFF.

The CDR3 sequence is CASSVDTSGRTHNEQFF. The CDR3 coding sequence is TGTGCCAGCAGCGTAGACACTAGCGGGAGAACCCACAATGAGCAGTTCTTC. The genes are TRBV9 and TRBJ2-1; the match to TRBD2 covers 11 bases. The CDR3 sequence is 17 residues long. The V gene's germline CDR1 is SGDLS and CDR2 YYNGEE. The V and J ends lost 0 bases and 5 bases, in that order; junction bases with no gene match: 7.

The rearrangement uses TRBV5-1 and TRBJ2-6, with 8 bases matching TRBD1. Germline V lookup: CDR1 SGHRS, CDR2 YFSETQ. The CDR3 covers 16 residues. J gave up 4 bases and V 6 bases, and 9 bases lay outside the gene matches. CDR3 sequence: CASKTGATTGANVLTF. CDR3 DNA: TGCGCCAGCAAGACAGGGGCAACAACCGGGGCCAACGTCCTGACTTTC.

This rearrangement joins TRBV9 to TRBJ2-7; 10 bases match TRBD2. CDR1 SGDLS and CDR2 YYNGEE come from the germline V gene. V was pared by 0 bases and J by 1 base, with 10 bases of the junction left unmatched. The length of the CDR3 is 18 residues. For the CDR3, the DNA is TGTGCCAGCAGCGTAGCGGCTAGCGGGAGATCGGGGTCCTACGAGCAGTACTTC. It encodes CASSVAASGRSGSYEQYF.

Only one count was recorded for this clone. The chain joins TRBV5-5 to TRBJ1-6; 9 bases map to TRBD1. The V and J ends lost 6 bases and 2 bases, in that order; junction bases with no gene match: 3. The germline V gene encodes CDR1 SGHKS and CDR2 YYEKEE (reference sequence). CDR3 length: 15 amino acids. CDR3 sequence: CASKGQGTYNSPLHF. The DNA for the CDR3 is TGTGCCAGCAAGGGACAGGGCACCTATAATTCACCCCTCCACTTT.

The chain has TRBV5-1 and TRBJ1-6, with 7 bases fitting TRBD1. V shed 0 bases and J 10 bases; nucleotides not matched to a gene: 7. Per germline, CDR1 SGHRS and CDR2 YFSETQ. CDR3 length: 15 amino acids. CDR3 sequence: CASSLDDRAGSPLHF. DNA for the CDR3: TGCGCCAGCAGCTTGGACGACAGGGCGGGCTCACCCCTCCACTTT.

The CDR3 DNA reads TGTGCCAGCAGTAAACAGGGCGAAAATGAAAAACTGTTTTTT. It encodes CASSKQGENEKLFF. The chain links TRBV6-5 to TRBJ1-4; TRBD1 might be the D (6 bases). The CDR3 loop spans 14 amino acids. V was trimmed by 5 bases and J by 5 bases, leaving 12 bases between them. Germline lookup yields CDR1 MNHEY and CDR2 SVGAGI.

This clone was seen only once. V is TRBV6-1 and J is TRBJ2-1, with D tentatively TRBD2 (6 bases). V lost 4 bases and J 6 bases, leaving 19 bases between the germline ends. The CDR3 contains 16 residues. The germline V gene encodes CDR1 MNHNS and CDR2 SASEGT. In DNA form, the CDR3 reads TGTGCCAGCAGTGGAAGAGGGCAGGGCGGGACCAATGAGCAGTTCTTC. It yields the protein CASSGRGQGGTNEQFF.

The chain links TRBV7-8 to TRBJ2-6, with D perhaps matching TRBD1 (5 bases). Germline CDR1 and CDR2: SGHVS and FQNEAQ. Trimming stripped 5 bases from V and 5 bases from J, with 13 bases between. CDR3 length equals 15 residues. The CDR3 is CASSPDSLRANVLTF. The CDR3 DNA reads TGTGCCAGCAGCCCTGACAGTCTCCGGGCCAACGTCCTGACTTTC.

The chain carries TRBV6-1 and TRBJ2-2; TRBD1 matches at 8 bases. Trimming took 2 bases from V and 6 from J; bases not matched to a gene: 8. The CDR3 runs to 16 residues. Germline loops: CDR1 MNHNS, CDR2 SASEGT. CDR3 region: CASSEYRTGWAGELFF. Written as DNA, the CDR3 is TGTGCCAGCAGTGAATACAGGACAGGGTGGGCCGGGGAGCTGTTTTTT.

Notes on this clone: An end of the junction does not agree with germline; a read error may underlie this. Other nucleotide sequences from this sample produce the same CDR3. This chain joins TRBV28 and TRBJ1-3, with D unresolved. The CDR3 has 12 residues. Looked up from germline, CDR1 is MDHEN and CDR2 is SYDVKM. CDR3 nucleotide sequence: TGTGCTAGCAGGAGCTCTGGAAACACCATATATTTT. Protein: CASRSSGNTIYF. Supplemented by reference TRBV28 and TRBJ1-3, the full variable domain reads DVKVTQSSRYLVKRTGEKVFLECVQDMDHENMFWYRQDPGLGLRLIYFSYDVKMKEKGDIPEGYSVSREKKERFSLILESASTNQTSMYLCASRSSGNTIYFGEGSWLTVV.

V usage is TRBV6-2 or TRBV6-3 and J usage is TRBJ2-7; D is ambiguous. V lost 8 bases to trimming and J lost 9 bases, with 20 bases between them. Germline CDR1 reads MNHEY; CDR2 reads SVGEGT. The CDR3 spans 13 residues. The CDR3 DNA reads TGTGCCAGCGGTTTACCGGTGGAGCATGCGCAGTACTTC. As protein: CASGLPVEHAQYF.

This sequence joins TRBV19 and TRBJ2-1, with TRBD2 matching 7 bases. J was trimmed by 2 bases and V by 3 bases; bases with no gene match: 4. The CDR3 loop spans 15 amino acids. CDR1 and CDR2 from the germline V gene are LNHDA and SQIVND (reference sequence). CDR3 DNA: TGTGCCAGTAGTATGGGAGGGGCCACCTACAATGAGCAGTTCTTC. Its translation is CASSMGGATYNEQFF.

J is TRBJ2-3 and V is TRBV5-1, with 10 bases identical to TRBD2. This CDR3 has 16 amino acids. Germline V gives CDR1 SGHRS, CDR2 YFSETQ. J lost 0 bases, V lost 5 bases, and 6 bases had no gene match. CDR3: CASRPGLAASTDTQYF. CDR3 in DNA: TGCGCCAGCAGACCAGGACTAGCGGCTAGCACAGATACGCAGTATTTT.

This chain uses TRBV11-2 with TRBJ2-7; no clear D. This CDR3 spans 15 amino acids. Deletions cut 3 bases from V and 4 bases from J, with 16 bases between. Per germline, CDR1 SGHAT and CDR2 FQNNGV. This CDR3 reads CASSFFSSPLYEQYF. CDR3 coding DNA: TGTGCCAGCAGCTTTTTTAGTTCACCGCTTTACGAGCAGTACTTC. The entire variable domain, with the rest obtained from reference TRBV11-2 and TRBJ2-7, is as follows: EAGVAQSPRYKIIEKRQSVAFWCNPISGHATLYWYQQILGQGPKLLIQFQNNGVVDDSQLPKDRFSAERLKGVDSTLKIQPAKLEDSAVYLCASSFFSSPLYEQYFGPGTRLTVT.

This clone has a single count. The chain couples TRBV7-3 to TRBJ2-3, with a weak D call TRBD1 (5 bases). The CDR3 runs to 16 residues. Per the germline V gene, CDR1 is SGHTA and CDR2 is FQGTGA. Trimming stripped 5 bases from V and 0 bases from J, with 15 bases between. The CDR3 nucleotides read TGTGCCAGCAGCCTGCAGGGTACCGCTAGCACAGATACGCAGTATTTT. As protein: CASSLQGTASTDTQYF.

The genes are TRBV6-5 and TRBJ1-1; D is unresolved. V dropped 7 bases and J dropped 1 base, with 10 bases sitting between them. This CDR3 is 13 amino acids long. Germline V gives CDR1 MNHEY, CDR2 SVGAGI. CDR3 residues: CASIAGTNTEAFF. Here the CDR3 DNA reads TGTGCCAGCATAGCGGGAACGAACACTGAAGCTTTCTTT.

This CDR3 reads CASSVQGIQPQHF. CDR3 coding DNA: TGTGCCAGTAGTGTCCAGGGTATTCAGCCCCAGCATTTT. The V gene is TRBV19, the J gene TRBJ1-5, with a possible D match to TRBD1 (5 bases). This CDR3 comprises 13 residues. Germline V gene lookup returns CDR1 LNHDA and CDR2 SQIVND (reference sequence). V lost 5 bases and J 6 bases, leaving 11 bases between the germline ends.

This chain joins TRBV10-3 and TRBJ2-7; 8 positions match TRBD2. With V trimmed by 6 bases and J by 5 bases, 9 bases remained unmatched. In germline, CDR1 is ENHRY, CDR2 SYGVKD. The CDR3 contains 14 residues. The CDR3 DNA sequence: TGTGCCATCAGGTCCGGGGGGGGCTTGGACGAGCAGTACTTC. Its protein product is CAIRSGGGLDEQYF.

The chain combines TRBV28 with TRBJ1-2; 9 bases fit TRBD1. Germline CDR1 reads MDHEN; CDR2 reads SYDVKM. V shed 5 bases and J 4 bases; nucleotides not matched to a gene: 8. CDR3 size: 15 residues. CDR3 sequence: CASSTTGGASYGYTF. CDR3 coding DNA: TGTGCCAGCAGTACAACAGGGGGCGCTTCCTATGGCTACACCTTC.

This chain joins TRBV19 and TRBJ2-7, with D possibly matching TRBD2 (5 bases). CDR1 and CDR2 from the germline V gene are LNHDA and SQIVND (reference sequence). The CDR3 covers 14 residues. V lost 5 bases and J lost 0, with 11 bases in between. CDR3 amino acids: CASSVGMSSYEQYF. The CDR3 DNA reads TGTGCCAGTAGTGTCGGGATGAGCTCCTACGAGCAGTACTTC.